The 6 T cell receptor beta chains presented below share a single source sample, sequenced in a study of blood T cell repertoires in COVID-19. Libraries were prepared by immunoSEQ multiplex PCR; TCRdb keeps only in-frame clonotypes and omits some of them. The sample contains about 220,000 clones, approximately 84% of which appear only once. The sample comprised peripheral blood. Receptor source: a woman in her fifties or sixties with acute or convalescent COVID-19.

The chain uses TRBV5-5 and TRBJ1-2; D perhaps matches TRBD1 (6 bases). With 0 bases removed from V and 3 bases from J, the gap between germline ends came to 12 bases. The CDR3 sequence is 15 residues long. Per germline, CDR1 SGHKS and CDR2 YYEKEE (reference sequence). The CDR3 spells CASSLGQGTYYGYTF. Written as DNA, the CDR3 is TGTGCCAGCAGCTTGGGGCAGGGGACCTACTATGGCTACACCTTC.

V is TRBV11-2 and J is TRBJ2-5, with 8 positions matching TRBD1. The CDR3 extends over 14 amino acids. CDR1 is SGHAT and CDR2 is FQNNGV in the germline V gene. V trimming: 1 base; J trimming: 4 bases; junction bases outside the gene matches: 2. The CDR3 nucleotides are TGTGCCAGCAGCTTAGCGGGGACAGGAGAGACCCAGTACTTC. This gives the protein CASSLAGTGETQYF.

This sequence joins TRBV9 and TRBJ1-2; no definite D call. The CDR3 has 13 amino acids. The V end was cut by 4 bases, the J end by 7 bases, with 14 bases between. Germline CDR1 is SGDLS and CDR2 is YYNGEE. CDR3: CASSLQTLGGYTF. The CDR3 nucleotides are TGTGCCAGCAGCTTACAGACATTGGGTGGCTACACCTTC.

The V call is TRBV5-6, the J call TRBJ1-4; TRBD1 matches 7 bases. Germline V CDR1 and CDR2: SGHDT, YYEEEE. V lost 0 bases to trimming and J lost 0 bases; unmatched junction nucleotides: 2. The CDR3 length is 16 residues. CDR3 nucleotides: TGTGCCAGCAGCTTGGGGGGGACAGCAACTAATGAAAAACTGTTTTTT. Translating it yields CASSLGGTATNEKLFF.

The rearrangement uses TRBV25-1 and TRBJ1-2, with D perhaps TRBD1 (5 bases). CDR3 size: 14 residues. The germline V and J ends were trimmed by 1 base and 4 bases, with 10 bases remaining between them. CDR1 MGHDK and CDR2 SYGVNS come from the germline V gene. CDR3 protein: CASSESGGAYGYTF. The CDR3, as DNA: TGTGCCAGCAGTGAATCGGGGGGAGCCTATGGCTACACCTTC.

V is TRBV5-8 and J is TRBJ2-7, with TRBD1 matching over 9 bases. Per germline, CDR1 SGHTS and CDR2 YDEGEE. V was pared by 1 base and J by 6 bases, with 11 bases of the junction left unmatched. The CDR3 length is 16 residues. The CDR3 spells CASSLTQGQGWPEQYF. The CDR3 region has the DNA TGTGCCAGCAGCTTGACTCAGGGACAGGGTTGGCCCGAGCAGTACTTC.